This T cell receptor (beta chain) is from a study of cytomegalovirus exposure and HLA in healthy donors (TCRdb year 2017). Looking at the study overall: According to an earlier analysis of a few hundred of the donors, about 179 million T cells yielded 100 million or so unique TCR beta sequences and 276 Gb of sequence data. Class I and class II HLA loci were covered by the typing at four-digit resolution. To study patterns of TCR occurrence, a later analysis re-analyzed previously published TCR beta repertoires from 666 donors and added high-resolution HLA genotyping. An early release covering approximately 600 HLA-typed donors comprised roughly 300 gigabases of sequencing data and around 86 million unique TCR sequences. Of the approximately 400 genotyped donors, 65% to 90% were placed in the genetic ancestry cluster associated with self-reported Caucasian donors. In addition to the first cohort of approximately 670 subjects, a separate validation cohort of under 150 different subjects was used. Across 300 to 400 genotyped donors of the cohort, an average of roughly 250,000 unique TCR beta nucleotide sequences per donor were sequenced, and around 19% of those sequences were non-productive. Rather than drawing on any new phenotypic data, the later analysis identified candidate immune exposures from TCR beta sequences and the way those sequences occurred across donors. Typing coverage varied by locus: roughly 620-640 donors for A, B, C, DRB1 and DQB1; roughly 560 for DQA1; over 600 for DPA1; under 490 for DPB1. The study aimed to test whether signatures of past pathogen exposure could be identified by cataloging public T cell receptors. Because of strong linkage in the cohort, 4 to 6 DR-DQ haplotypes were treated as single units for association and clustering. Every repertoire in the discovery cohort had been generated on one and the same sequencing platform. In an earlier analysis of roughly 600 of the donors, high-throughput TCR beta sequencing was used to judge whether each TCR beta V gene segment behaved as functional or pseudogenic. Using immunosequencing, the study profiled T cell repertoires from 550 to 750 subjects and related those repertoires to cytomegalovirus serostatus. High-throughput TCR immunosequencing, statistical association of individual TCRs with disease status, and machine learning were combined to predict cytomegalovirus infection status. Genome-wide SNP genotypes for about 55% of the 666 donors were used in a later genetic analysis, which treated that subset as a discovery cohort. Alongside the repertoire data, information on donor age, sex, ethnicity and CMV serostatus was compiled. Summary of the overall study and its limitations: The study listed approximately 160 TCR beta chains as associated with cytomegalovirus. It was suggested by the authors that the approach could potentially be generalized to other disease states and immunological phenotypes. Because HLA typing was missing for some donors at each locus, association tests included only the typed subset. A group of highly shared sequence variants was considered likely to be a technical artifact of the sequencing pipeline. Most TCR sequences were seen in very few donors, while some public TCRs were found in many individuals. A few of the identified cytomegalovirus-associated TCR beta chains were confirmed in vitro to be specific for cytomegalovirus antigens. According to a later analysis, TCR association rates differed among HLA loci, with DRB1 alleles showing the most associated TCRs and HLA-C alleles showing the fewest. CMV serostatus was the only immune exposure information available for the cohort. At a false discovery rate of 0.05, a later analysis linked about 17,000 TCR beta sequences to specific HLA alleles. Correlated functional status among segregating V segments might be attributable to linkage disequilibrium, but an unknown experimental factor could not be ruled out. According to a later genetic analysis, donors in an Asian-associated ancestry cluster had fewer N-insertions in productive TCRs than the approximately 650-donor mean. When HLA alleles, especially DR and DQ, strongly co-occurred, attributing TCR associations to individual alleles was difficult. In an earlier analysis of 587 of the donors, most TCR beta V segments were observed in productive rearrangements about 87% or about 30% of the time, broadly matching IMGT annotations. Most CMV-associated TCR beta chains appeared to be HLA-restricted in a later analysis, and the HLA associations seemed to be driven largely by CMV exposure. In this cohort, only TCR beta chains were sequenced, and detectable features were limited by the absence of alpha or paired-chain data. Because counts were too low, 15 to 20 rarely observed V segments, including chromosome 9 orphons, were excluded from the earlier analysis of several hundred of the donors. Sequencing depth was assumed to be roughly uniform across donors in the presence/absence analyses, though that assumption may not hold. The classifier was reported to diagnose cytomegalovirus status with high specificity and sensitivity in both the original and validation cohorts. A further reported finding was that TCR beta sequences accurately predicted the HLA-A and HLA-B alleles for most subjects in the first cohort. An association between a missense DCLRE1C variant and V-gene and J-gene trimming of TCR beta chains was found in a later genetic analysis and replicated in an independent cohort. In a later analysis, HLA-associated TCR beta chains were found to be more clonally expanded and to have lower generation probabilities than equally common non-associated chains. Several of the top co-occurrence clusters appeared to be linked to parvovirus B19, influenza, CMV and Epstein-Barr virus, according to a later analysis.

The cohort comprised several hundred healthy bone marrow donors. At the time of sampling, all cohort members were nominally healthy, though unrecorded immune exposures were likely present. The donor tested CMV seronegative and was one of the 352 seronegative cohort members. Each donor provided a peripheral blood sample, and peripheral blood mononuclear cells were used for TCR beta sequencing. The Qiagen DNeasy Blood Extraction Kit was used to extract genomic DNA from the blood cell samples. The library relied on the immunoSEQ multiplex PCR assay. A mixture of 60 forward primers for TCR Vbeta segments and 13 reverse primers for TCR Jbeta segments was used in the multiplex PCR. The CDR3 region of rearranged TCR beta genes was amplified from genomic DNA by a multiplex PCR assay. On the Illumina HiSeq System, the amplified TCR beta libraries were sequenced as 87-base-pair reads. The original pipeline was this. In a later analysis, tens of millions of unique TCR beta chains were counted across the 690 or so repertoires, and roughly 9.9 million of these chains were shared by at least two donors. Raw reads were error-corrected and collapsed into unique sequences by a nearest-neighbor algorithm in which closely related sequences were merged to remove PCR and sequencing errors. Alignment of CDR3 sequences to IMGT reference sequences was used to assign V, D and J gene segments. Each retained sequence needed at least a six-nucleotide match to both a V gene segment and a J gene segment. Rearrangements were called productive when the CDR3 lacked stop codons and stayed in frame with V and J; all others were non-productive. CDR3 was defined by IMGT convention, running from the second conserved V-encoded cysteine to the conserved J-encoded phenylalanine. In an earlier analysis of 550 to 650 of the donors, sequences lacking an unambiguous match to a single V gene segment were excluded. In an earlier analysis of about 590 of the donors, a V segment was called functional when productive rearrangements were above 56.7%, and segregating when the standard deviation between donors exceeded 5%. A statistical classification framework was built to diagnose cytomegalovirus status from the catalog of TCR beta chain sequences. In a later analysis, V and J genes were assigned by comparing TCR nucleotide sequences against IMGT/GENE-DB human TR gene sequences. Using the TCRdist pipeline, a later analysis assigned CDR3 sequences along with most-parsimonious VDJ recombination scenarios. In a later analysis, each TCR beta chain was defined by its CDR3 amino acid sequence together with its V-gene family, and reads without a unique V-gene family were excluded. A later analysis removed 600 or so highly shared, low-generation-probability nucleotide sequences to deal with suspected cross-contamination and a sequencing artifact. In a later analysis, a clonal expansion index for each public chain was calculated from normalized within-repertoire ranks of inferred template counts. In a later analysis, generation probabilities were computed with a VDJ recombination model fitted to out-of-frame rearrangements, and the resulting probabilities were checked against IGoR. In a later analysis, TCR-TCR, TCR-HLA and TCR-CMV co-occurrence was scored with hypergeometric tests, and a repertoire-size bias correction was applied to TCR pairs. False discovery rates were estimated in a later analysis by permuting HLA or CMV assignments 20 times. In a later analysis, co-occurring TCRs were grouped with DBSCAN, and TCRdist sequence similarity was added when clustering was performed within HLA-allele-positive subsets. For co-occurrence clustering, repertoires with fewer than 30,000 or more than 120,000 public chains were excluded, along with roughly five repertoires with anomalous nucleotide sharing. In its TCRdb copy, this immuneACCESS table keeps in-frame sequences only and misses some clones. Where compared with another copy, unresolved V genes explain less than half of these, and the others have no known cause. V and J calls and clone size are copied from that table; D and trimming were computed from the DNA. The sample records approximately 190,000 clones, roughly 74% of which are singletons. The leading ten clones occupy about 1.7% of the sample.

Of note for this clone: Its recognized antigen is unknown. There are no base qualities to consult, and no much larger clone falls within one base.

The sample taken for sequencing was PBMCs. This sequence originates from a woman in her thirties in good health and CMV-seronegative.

The nucleotides are TGTGCCAGCAGCTTACCACCACGGGACATTTACACTGAAGCTTTCTTT. The resulting protein is CASSLPPRDIYTEAFF. The rearranged chain carries TRBV7-9 and TRBJ1-1, and perhaps TRBD1 as D gene, on 6 matching bases. Reading from cysteine to phenylalanine, the CDR3 counts 16 amino acids. Of all the DNA, just the CDR3 is kept, 48 bases in frame from base 1. V and J are truncated by 2 bases and 3 bases respectively, leaving an intervening sequence of 16 bases. Via the germline V gene (reference sequence), CDR1 is SEHNR and CDR2 FQNEAQ.